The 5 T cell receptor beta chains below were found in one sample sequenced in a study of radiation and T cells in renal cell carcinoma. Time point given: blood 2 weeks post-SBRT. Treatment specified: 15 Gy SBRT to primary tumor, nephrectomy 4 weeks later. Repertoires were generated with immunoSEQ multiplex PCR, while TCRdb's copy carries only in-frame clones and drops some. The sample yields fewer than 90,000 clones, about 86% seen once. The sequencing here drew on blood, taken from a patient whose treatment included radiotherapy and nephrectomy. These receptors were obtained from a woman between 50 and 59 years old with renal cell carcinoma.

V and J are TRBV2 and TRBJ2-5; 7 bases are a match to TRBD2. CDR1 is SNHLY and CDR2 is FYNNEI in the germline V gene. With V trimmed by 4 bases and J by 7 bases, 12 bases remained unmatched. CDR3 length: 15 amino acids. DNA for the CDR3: TGTGCCAGCAGTGGAGATAGCGGGCGCATGGGGACCCAGTACTTC. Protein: CASSGDSGRMGTQYF.

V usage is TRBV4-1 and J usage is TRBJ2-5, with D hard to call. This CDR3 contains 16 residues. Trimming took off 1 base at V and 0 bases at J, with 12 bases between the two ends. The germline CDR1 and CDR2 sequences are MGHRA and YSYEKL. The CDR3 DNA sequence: TGCGCCAGCAGCCAAGGGCCGGGCCGGTACCAAGAGACCCAGTACTTC. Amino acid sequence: CASSQGPGRYQETQYF.

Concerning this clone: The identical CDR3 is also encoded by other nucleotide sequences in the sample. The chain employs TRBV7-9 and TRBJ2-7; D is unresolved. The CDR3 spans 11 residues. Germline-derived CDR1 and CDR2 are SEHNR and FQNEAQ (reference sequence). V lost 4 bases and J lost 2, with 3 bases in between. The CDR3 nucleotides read TGTGCCAGCAGCTCCCCCTACGAGCAGTACTTC. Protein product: CASSSPYEQYF.

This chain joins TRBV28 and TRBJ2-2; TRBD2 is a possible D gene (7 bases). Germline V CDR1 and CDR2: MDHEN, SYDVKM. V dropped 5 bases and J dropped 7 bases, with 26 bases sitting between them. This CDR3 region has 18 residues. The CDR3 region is CASSPGGGEIYLGGELFF. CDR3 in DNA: TGTGCCAGCAGTCCCGGAGGGGGGGAAATCTATCTGGGCGGGGAGCTGTTTTTT. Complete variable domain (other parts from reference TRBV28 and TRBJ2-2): DVKVTQSSRYLVKRTGEKVFLECVQDMDHENMFWYRQDPGLGLRLIYFSYDVKMKEKGDIPEGYSVSREKKERFSLILESASTNQTSMYLCASSPGGGEIYLGGELFFGEGSRLTVL.

CDR3: CASSFPGEAFF. In DNA form, the CDR3 reads TGTGCCAGCAGCTTCCCTGGTGAAGCTTTCTTT. V usage is TRBV7-9 and J usage is TRBJ1-1; the D is unclear. CDR1 and CDR2 from the germline V gene are SEHNR and FQNEAQ (reference sequence). The V and J ends lost 3 bases and 7 bases respectively, with 6 bases between them. The CDR3 is 11 residues long.